Listed below are T cell receptor beta chains from one sample, sequenced in a study of shared clonotypes between healthy human individuals. Some clones are missing from TCRdb's copy, which holds only in-frame ones; the method was immunoSEQ multiplex PCR. The data show nearly 1,000,000 clones, with over 60% seen just once and approximately 1.5% held by the top ten. The specimen was memory CD4+ T cells sorted from blood. The origin of the receptors is a man aged 18 to 30 in good health. Each CDR3 is given with its conserved first and last residue. A D gene is named only where the DNA matches it firmly. Only some rows state a clone size, as once, few, many or a class for expanded clones.

clone size: -
J gene: TRBJ2-6
D gene: TRBD1
V gene: TRBV2
CDR3 DNA: TGTGCCAGCAGCCTGGACAGGGGGCCTGGGGCCAACGTCCTGACTTTC
CDR3 protein: CASSLDRGPGANVLTF

clone size: -
J gene: TRBJ2-5
D gene: TRBD2
V gene: TRBV25-1
CDR3 DNA: TGTGCCAGCATGCGGGAGGACGGGACCCAGTACTTC
CDR3 protein: CASMREDGTQYF

clone size: -
J gene: TRBJ1-2
D gene: -
V gene: TRBV28
CDR3 DNA: TGTGCCAGCGGGCAGCTCTATGGCTACACCTTC
CDR3 protein: CASGQLYGYTF

clone size: -
J gene: TRBJ2-5
D gene: -
V gene: TRBV29-1
CDR3 DNA: TGCAGCGTTGATGCACCAGCAGGGGAGACCCAGTACTTC
CDR3 protein: CSVDAPAGETQYF

clone size: -
J gene: TRBJ2-7
D gene: -
V gene: TRBV27
CDR3 DNA: TGTGCCAGCAGTCCCCTCTACCCCTACGAGCAGTACTTC
CDR3 protein: CASSPLYPYEQYF

clone size: once
J gene: TRBJ2-5
D gene: -
V gene: TRBV11-2
CDR3 DNA: TGTGCCAGCAGCTCCTCCAGGGGGGGCGGGAGAGAGACCCAGTACTTC
CDR3 protein: CASSSSRGGGRETQYF

clone size: -
J gene: TRBJ2-2
D gene: TRBD1
V gene: TRBV2
CDR3 DNA: TGTGCCAGCAGGGGACAGGGGGCGGGGGAGCTGTTTTTT
CDR3 protein: CASRGQGAGELFF

clone size: -
J gene: TRBJ1-2
D gene: TRBD1
V gene: TRBV7-2
CDR3 DNA: TGTGCCAGCAGCTTAGGCGGGACAGGGAGAATCGGCTACACCTTC
CDR3 protein: CASSLGGTGRIGYTF

clone size: -
J gene: TRBJ2-1
D gene: TRBD1
V gene: TRBV19
CDR3 DNA: TGTGCCAGTAGTTTGTCGGGACAGGCTTACAATGAGCAGTTCTTC
CDR3 protein: CASSLSGQAYNEQFF

clone size: -
J gene: TRBJ1-2
D gene: -
V gene: TRBV10-3
CDR3 DNA: TGTGCCATCAGTGCCAGTGAATCCGGGGCGGCTAACTATGGCTACACCTTC
CDR3 protein: CAISASESGAANYGYTF

clone size: -
J gene: TRBJ1-5
D gene: -
V gene: TRBV19
CDR3 DNA: TGTGCCAGTAGTCCCGGACTTCATAGCAATCAGCCCCAGCATTTT
CDR3 protein: CASSPGLHSNQPQHF

clone size: -
J gene: TRBJ1-2
D gene: -
V gene: TRBV28
CDR3 DNA: TGTGCCAGCGGGTCTCCTCGTCAGAACTATGGCTACACCTTC
CDR3 protein: CASGSPRQNYGYTF

clone size: -
J gene: TRBJ2-5
D gene: -
V gene: TRBV7-2
CDR3 DNA: TGTGCCAGCAGCTCCCTTGAAGGGACCCAGTACTTC
CDR3 protein: CASSSLEGTQYF

clone size: -
J gene: TRBJ1-2
D gene: -
V gene: TRBV2
CDR3 DNA: TGTGCCAGCAGTGAAGATGGGTATGGCTACACCTTC
CDR3 protein: CASSEDGYGYTF

clone size: -
J gene: TRBJ2-7
D gene: -
V gene: TRBV29-1
CDR3 DNA: TGCAGCGTTGAAGGGGTGATGCGGGGAGGCGAGCAGTACTTC
CDR3 protein: CSVEGVMRGGEQYF

clone size: -
J gene: TRBJ1-4
D gene: -
V gene: TRBV30
CDR3 DNA: TGTGCCTGGAGTGCCGGAACCTATGAAAAACTGTTTTTT
CDR3 protein: CAWSAGTYEKLFF

clone size: -
J gene: TRBJ2-1
D gene: -
V gene: TRBV6-1
CDR3 DNA: TGTGCCAGTTACCCGGGACCCCTGTACAATGAGCAGTTCTTC
CDR3 protein: CASYPGPLYNEQFF

clone size: -
J gene: TRBJ1-2
D gene: -
V gene: TRBV10-3
CDR3 DNA: TGTGCCATCAGTGGTGGAGTTGCGGACACCTTC
CDR3 protein: CAISGGVADTF

clone size: few
J gene: TRBJ2-7
D gene: -
V gene: TRBV28
CDR3 DNA: TGTGCCAGCAGGACCCCCCGGGACTCCTACGAGCAGTACTTC
CDR3 protein: CASRTPRDSYEQYF

clone size: -
J gene: TRBJ2-2
D gene: TRBD1
V gene: TRBV11-3
CDR3 DNA: TGTGCCAGCAGCCTTCACCTGAGACAGGGTCTCACCGGGGAGCTGTTTTTT
CDR3 protein: CASSLHLRQGLTGELFF

clone size: -
J gene: TRBJ1-2
D gene: TRBD1
V gene: TRBV9
CDR3 DNA: TGTGCCAGCAGCCAGACAGGGGATGGCTACACCTTC
CDR3 protein: CASSQTGDGYTF

clone size: -
J gene: TRBJ2-7
D gene: -
V gene: TRBV2
CDR3 DNA: TGTGCCAGCACCGCGGACCGCGTTACCAGGAACGAGCAGTACTTC
CDR3 protein: CASTADRVTRNEQYF

clone size: once
J gene: TRBJ1-4
D gene: -
V gene: TRBV7-9
CDR3 DNA: TGTGCCAGCAGCTTACTAGGGATTAATGAAAAACTGTTTTTT
CDR3 protein: CASSLLGINEKLFF

clone size: -
J gene: TRBJ1-5
D gene: TRBD1
V gene: TRBV7-2
CDR3 DNA: TGTGCCAGCAGCGTGGGGACAGGGTCTTATAGCAATCAGCCCCAGCATTTT
CDR3 protein: CASSVGTGSYSNQPQHF

clone size: -
J gene: TRBJ1-6
D gene: TRBD1
V gene: TRBV4-1
CDR3 DNA: TGCGCCAGCAGCCAGAACCGGGACAGGGGGCGAGGTTCACCCCTCCACTTT
CDR3 protein: CASSQNRDRGRGSPLHF

clone size: -
J gene: TRBJ2-6
D gene: -
V gene: TRBV25-1
CDR3 DNA: TGTGCCAGCAGTGTGAGCTCTGGGGCCAACGTCCTGACTTTC
CDR3 protein: CASSVSSGANVLTF

clone size: few
J gene: TRBJ2-7
D gene: -
V gene: TRBV4-1
CDR3 DNA: TGCGCCAGCAGCCAAGTAGGACGGCTCTACGAGCAGTACTTC
CDR3 protein: CASSQVGRLYEQYF

clone size: -
J gene: TRBJ2-7
D gene: -
V gene: TRBV7-2
CDR3 DNA: TGTGCCAGCAGCTCCCCGACAGTCTCCTACGAGCAGTACTTC
CDR3 protein: CASSSPTVSYEQYF

clone size: many
J gene: TRBJ2-2
D gene: -
V gene: TRBV9
CDR3 DNA: TGTGCCAGCAGCGCTGTTTCTGGGCTCGGGGAGCTGTTTTTT
CDR3 protein: CASSAVSGLGELFF

clone size: -
J gene: TRBJ2-1
D gene: TRBD2
V gene: TRBV7-9
CDR3 DNA: TGTGCCAGCAGCCCCGGGGAGGGCGGTCCCAATGAGCAGTTCTTC
CDR3 protein: CASSPGEGGPNEQFF

clone size: -
J gene: TRBJ1-2
D gene: -
V gene: TRBV6-5
CDR3 DNA: TGTGCCAGCAACGGACACCAAAACTATGGCTACACCTTC
CDR3 protein: CASNGHQNYGYTF

clone size: -
J gene: TRBJ2-3
D gene: -
V gene: TRBV5-1
CDR3 DNA: TGCGCCAGCAGCAGTGGTGTAGGGGCCCCAGATACGCAGTATTTT
CDR3 protein: CASSSGVGAPDTQYF

clone size: -
J gene: TRBJ1-4
D gene: TRBD1
V gene: TRBV15
CDR3 DNA: TGTGCCACCAGCGGACTGGCAGGGGGTACTAATGAAAAACTGTTTTTT
CDR3 protein: CATSGLAGGTNEKLFF

clone size: -
J gene: TRBJ2-5
D gene: TRBD1
V gene: TRBV7-6
CDR3 DNA: TGTGCCACATCCCGATTACTGACAGGGGCCCGCCAAGAGACCCAGTACTTC
CDR3 protein: CATSRLLTGARQETQYF

clone size: few
J gene: TRBJ2-2
D gene: -
V gene: TRBV21-1
CDR3 DNA: TGTGCCAGCAGCAAAGAGGGGGACAGGGGAAACACCGGGGAGCTGTTTTTT
CDR3 protein: CASSKEGDRGNTGELFF

clone size: -
J gene: TRBJ2-7
D gene: -
V gene: TRBV14
CDR3 DNA: TGTGCCAGCAGCCAAGACGGTTGGGGGTTTACCTACGAGCAGTACTTC
CDR3 protein: CASSQDGWGFTYEQYF

clone size: few
J gene: TRBJ1-3
D gene: TRBD1
V gene: TRBV5-4
CDR3 DNA: TGTGCCAGCAGCCTTACAGGGGTAGACACCATATATTTT
CDR3 protein: CASSLTGVDTIYF

clone size: -
J gene: TRBJ1-4
D gene: TRBD1
V gene: TRBV19
CDR3 DNA: TGTGCCAGTAGCCAACAGGGGTGGGCTTTTGAAAAACTGTTTTTT
CDR3 protein: CASSQQGWAFEKLFF

clone size: -
J gene: TRBJ2-3
D gene: -
V gene: TRBV7-2
CDR3 DNA: TGTGCCAGCAGCTTTGAGGGAAGGTCAGATACGCAGTATTTT
CDR3 protein: CASSFEGRSDTQYF

clone size: -
J gene: TRBJ1-4
D gene: -
V gene: TRBV4-1
CDR3 DNA: TGCGCCAGCAGCCAGGATTATGGGACGGTAAATGAAAAACTGTTTTTT
CDR3 protein: CASSQDYGTVNEKLFF